Presented here are 19 T cell receptor beta chains from one specimen sequenced in a study of T-cell reconstitution after alpha-beta-depleted transplantation in children. Using unique molecular identifiers, the investigators prepared the TCRbeta library. TCRdb redid the calling of the PCR reads with MiXCR, one entry per CDR3 protein. Among about 580,000 distinct CDR3 sequences listed, roughly 23% were seen once. The specimen was PBMCs, mostly from graft donor cells, collected 360 days after TCRalphabeta/CD19-depleted stem cell transplant. Receptors originate from a boy under two years old who had a stem cell transplant for acute myeloid leukemia, so the T cells may come from the graft donor.

On this clonotype: A read error is possible here, since a much larger clone lies one base away. As the CDR3 is not closed by the conserved phenylalanine or tryptophan, this likely results from a read error. The V call is TRBV20-1, the J call TRBJ2-1, with 7 nucleotides matching TRBD1. The junction had 5 bases not matched to a gene; V was cut back by 6 bases and J by 3 bases. There are 13 residues in the CDR3. Germline CDR1 and CDR2: DFQATT and SNEGSKA (reference sequence). The CDR3: CSAIRDSYNEQFL. CDR3 sequence (DNA): TGCAGTGCAATCCGGGACAGCTACAATGAGCAGTTCCTC.

The rearrangement links TRBV7-2 to TRBJ2-5, with a tentative D call TRBD2 (7 bases). The length of the CDR3 is 15 residues. V lost 2 bases to trimming and J lost 4 bases, with 14 bases between them. Germline V gene lookup returns CDR1 SGHTA and CDR2 FQGNSA. The CDR3 bases are TGTGCCAGCAGCTTAAGGGGAGGGGGAGTAGAGACCCAGTACTTC. Translation gives CASSLRGGGVETQYF.

This clonotype turned up a few times. The chain is built from TRBV12-3 or TRBV12-4 and TRBJ1-1; D is uncertain. Trimming stripped 3 bases from V and 11 bases from J, with 19 bases between. The CDR3 is 14 residues long. CDR3 DNA: TGTGCCAGCAGTTTTGTTGACCGGGCAAAGAGGGCTTTCTTT. The encoded protein is CASSFVDRAKRAFF.

This clonotype was counted ten times or more. An end of the junction does not agree with germline; a read error may underlie this. The J gene is TRBJ2-7, the V gene TRBV9; 9 nucleotides align to TRBD1. CDR1 and CDR2 from the germline V gene are SGDLS and YYNGEE. The CDR3 totals 14 residues. This CDR3 reads CASSPRDRAYEQYF. In DNA, the CDR3 is TGCGCCAGCAGCCCCCGGGACAGGGCATACGAGCAGTACTTC.

This clonotype was counted many times. The chain employs TRBV7-2 and TRBJ2-3; D not certain. Trimming shortened V by 0 bases and J by 0 bases, and 7 bases separated the two germline ends. The CDR3 spans 15 residues. The germline CDR1 and CDR2 sequences are SGHTA and FQGNSA. CDR3 sequence: CASSLARFSTDTQYF. The DNA for the CDR3 is TGTGCCAGCAGCTTAGCGCGCTTCAGCACAGATACGCAGTATTTT.

This clonotype was observed a few times. The V and J genes are TRBV7-2 and TRBJ2-7, with D perhaps matching TRBD2 (5 bases). The CDR3 runs to 16 residues. Germline CDR1 SGHTA, CDR2 FQGNSA. Trimming removed 0 bases from V and 0 bases from J, with 12 bases in between. The CDR3 here is CASSLANREPSYEQYV. CDR3 DNA sequence: TGTGCCAGCAGCTTAGCGAACCGGGAACCCTCCTACGAGCAGTACGTC.

This clonotype appeared a few times. V is TRBV6-1 and J is TRBJ2-7; 8 positions agree with TRBD1. This CDR3 is 15 amino acids long. The junction had 12 bases not matched to a gene; V was cut back by 6 bases and J by 5 bases. Germline V gene lookup returns CDR1 MNHNS and CDR2 SASEGT. The CDR3 DNA reads as TGTGCCAGCAGACCGAGGACAGGGACGGGGGACGAGCAGTACGTC. It translates to CASRPRTGTGDEQYV.

The V and J genes are TRBV20-1 and TRBJ1-1; no definite D call. The germline V and J ends were trimmed by 0 bases and 0 bases, with 8 bases remaining between them. Germline V CDR1 and CDR2: DFQATT, SNEGSKA (reference sequence). The CDR3 length is 14 residues. The CDR3 DNA reads TGCAGTGCTAGAGATCTCAGTTTGAACACTGAAGCTTTCTTT. Its translation: CSARDLSLNTEAFF.

This clonotype has a count of ten or more. The genes are TRBV14 and TRBJ1-1; 7 nucleotides align to TRBD1. Trimming took 0 bases from V and 5 from J; bases not matched to a gene: 3. This CDR3 is 14 amino acids long. From germline, CDR1 is SGHDN and CDR2 FVKESK. CDR3: CASSQELQGTEAFF. In DNA form, the CDR3 reads TGTGCCAGCAGCCAAGAGTTACAGGGGACTGAAGCTTTCTTT.

This chain connects TRBV7-2 to TRBJ2-7, with a weak D call TRBD1 (7 bases). V lost 5 bases and J lost 3, with 17 bases in between. Germline values: CDR1 SGHTA, CDR2 FQGNSA. This CDR3 has 15 residues. Here the CDR3 reads CASSPFGGGVYEQYF. CDR3 in DNA: TGTGCCAGCAGCCCGTTTGGAGGGGGCGTCTACGAGCAGTACTTC.

This clonotype was found a few times. This rearrangement joins TRBV5-5 to TRBJ2-1; 9 nucleotides match TRBD2. Trimming cost V 4 bases and J 1 base; bases outside gene matches: 3. CDR3 length: 15 residues. The germline CDR1 and CDR2 sequences are SGHKS and YYEKEE (reference sequence). CDR3 in DNA: TGTGCCAGCAGCCCTGCGGGGGGGTCCTACAATGAGCAGTTCTTC. Amino acid sequence: CASSPAGGSYNEQFF.

This rearrangement joins TRBV7-9 to TRBJ2-1, with D possibly matching TRBD1 (5 bases). CDR3 length: 16 residues. Germline CDR1 SEHNR, CDR2 FQNEAQ (reference sequence). V lost 2 bases and J lost 3, with 14 bases in between. The DNA for the CDR3 is TGTGCCAGCAGCTTACCCGGGCAGGGTAACTACAATGAGCAGTTCTTC. Translated: CASSLPGQGNYNEQFF. Complete variable domain (other parts from reference TRBV7-9 and TRBJ2-1): DTGVSQNPRHKITKRGQNVTFRCDPISEHNRLYWYRQTLGQGPEFLTYFQNEAQLEKSRLLSDRFSAERPKGSFSTLEIQRTEQGDSAMYLCASSLPGQGNYNEQFFGPGTRLTVL.

This clonotype came up many times. The chain recombines TRBV5-1 with TRBJ2-7, with D perhaps matching TRBD1 or TRBD2 (5 bases each). CDR3 length: 15 amino acids. Germline V gene data show CDR1 as SGHRS and CDR2 as YFSETQ. V was cut by 0 bases and J by 4 bases, with 14 bases left in between. Here the CDR3 DNA reads TGCGCCAGCAGCTTGGCCTTAGGGACGGGGTACGAGCAGTACTTC. The encoded protein is CASSLALGTGYEQYF.

This clonotype was found many times. This chain connects TRBV20-1 to TRBJ2-7; 9 bases fit TRBD1. There are 13 residues in the CDR3. V trimming: 5 bases; J trimming: 3 bases; junction bases outside the gene matches: 5. Germline V gives CDR1 DFQATT, CDR2 SNEGSKA (reference sequence). The CDR3 region has the DNA TGCAGTGCTTGCGACAGGGGGAGCTACGAGCAGTACGTC. Protein product: CSACDRGSYEQYV.

This clonotype was seen repeatedly, ten times or more. The chain recombines TRBV7-2 with TRBJ1-6; a weak D match, TRBD1 (5 bases). The germline V and J ends were trimmed by 3 bases and 12 bases, with 12 bases remaining between them. This CDR3 spans 13 amino acids. Germline CDR1 reads SGHTA; CDR2 reads FQGNSA. In DNA, the CDR3 is TGTGCCAGCAGCTTGAGGGGTCCGGGACCCCTCCACTTT. Translated: CASSLRGPGPLHF.

This clonotype appeared a few times. In DNA, the CDR3 is TGTGCCATCCTAATACAGGGATCAGTCTACGAGCAGTACTTC. This gives the protein CAILIQGSVYEQYF. The chain recombines TRBV2 with TRBJ2-7, with D perhaps TRBD1 (6 bases). This CDR3 comprises 14 residues. CDR1 SNHLY and CDR2 FYNNEI come from the germline V gene. Deletions cut 10 bases from V and 3 bases from J, with 19 bases between.

This clonotype showed up many times. The chain uses TRBV5-1 and TRBJ2-3, with unresolved D. V shed 7 bases and J shed 0 bases, with 9 bases lying between them. The germline CDR1 and CDR2 sequences are SGHRS and YFSETQ. CDR3 length: 13 amino acids. The CDR3 DNA sequence: TGCGCCAGCGGCAGGATTAGCACAGATACGCAGTATTTT. Amino acids: CASGRISTDTQYF.

This clonotype was counted many times. The chain couples TRBV2 to TRBJ1-5, with D perhaps matching TRBD1 (5 bases). The V end was cut by 0 bases, the J end by 7 bases, with 13 bases between. Looked up from germline, CDR1 is SNHLY and CDR2 is FYNNEI. CDR3 size: 15 residues. CDR3 in DNA: TGTGCCAGCAGTGAAGCGCCCCAGGGAGGGCAGCCCCAGCATTTT. The encoded protein is CASSEAPQGGQPQHF.

The CDR3 DNA follows: TGTGCCAGCAGTTACTCCCCTACGATTCAGGGGGCCAATGAAAAACTGTTTTTT. It specifies CASSYSPTIQGANEKLFF. The chain employs TRBV6-5 and TRBJ1-4, with TRBD1 matching over 8 bases. Germline V gene sequence: CDR1 MNHEY, CDR2 SVGAGI. The CDR3 is made up of 18 amino acids. With V trimmed by 0 bases and J by 5 bases, 11 bases remained unmatched.